This entry describes one T cell receptor (beta chain). CDR1 is SEHNR and CDR2 is FQNEAQ in the germline V gene (reference sequence). Trimming took 1 base from V and 8 from J; bases not matched to a gene: 3. The CDR3 is made up of 13 amino acids. The record originates from a study of blood T cell repertoires in COVID-19. Study at large: T cells, B-cell-depleted T cells, or PBMCs supplied cDNA or gDNA.

Repertoires were generated with immunoSEQ multiplex PCR, while TCRdb's copy carries only in-frame clones and drops some. The data show roughly 120,000 clones, almost 90% seen once. The sequence derives from a woman aged 45-60 years with active or convalescent COVID-19. Specimen: peripheral blood. The V and J genes are TRBV7-9 and TRBJ1-2; 8 bases agree with TRBD1. CDR3 amino acids: CASSLVGTGGYTF. CDR3 nucleotides: TGTGCCAGCAGCTTAGTGGGGACAGGAGGCTACACCTTC.